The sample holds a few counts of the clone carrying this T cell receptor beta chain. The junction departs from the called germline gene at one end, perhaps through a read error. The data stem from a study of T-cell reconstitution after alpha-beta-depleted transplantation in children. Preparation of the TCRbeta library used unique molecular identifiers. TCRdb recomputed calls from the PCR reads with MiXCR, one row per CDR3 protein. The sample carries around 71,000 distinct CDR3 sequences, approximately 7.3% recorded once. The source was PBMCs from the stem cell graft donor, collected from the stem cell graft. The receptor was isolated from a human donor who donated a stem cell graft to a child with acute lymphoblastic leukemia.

In DNA, the CDR3 is TGTGCCATCAGCCCTAGCGGGGCAACCTACGAGCAGTACTTC. As protein: CAISPSGATYEQYF. The chain joins TRBV7-2 to TRBJ2-7; 9 bases are a match to TRBD2. The germline gives CDR1 SGHTA, CDR2 FQGNSA. The CDR3 is 14 residues long.